A single sample gave rise to the 9 T cell receptor beta chains below, sequenced in a study of T-cell reconstitution after alpha-beta-depleted transplantation in children. A TCRbeta library incorporating unique molecular identifiers was prepared. TCRdb re-called the PCR reads with MiXCR, one entry per CDR3 protein. This sample yields 95,000 to 150,000 distinct CDR3 sequences, of which 23% are seen a single time; 8% to 11% belongs to the top ten. This specimen was PBMCs, mostly from graft donor cells, taken 180 days after TCRalphabeta/CD19-depleted stem cell transplant. All receptors derive from a male patient aged 2 to 9 who had a stem cell transplant for chronic granulomatous disease, so the T cells may come from the graft donor.

This clonotype was seen only a few times. This rearrangement joins TRBV5-1 to TRBJ1-1; D is ambiguous. CDR1 and CDR2 from the germline V gene are SGHRS and YFSETQ. The length of the CDR3 is 11 residues. The V end lost 4 bases, the J end lost 4 bases, and 5 bases lay between the germline ends. CDR3 DNA: TGCGCCAGCAGCCTAGGCACTGAAGCTTTCTTT. It encodes CASSLGTEAFF.

The sample holds a few counts of this clonotype. This chain joins TRBV27 and TRBJ1-5, with D maybe TRBD1 (6 bases). V lost 5 bases, J lost 2 bases, and 13 bases lay in between. Per germline, CDR1 MNHEY and CDR2 SMNVEV (reference sequence). The CDR3 runs to 15 residues. CDR3 DNA: TGTGCCAGCAGTCTCTACAGGGATCGCAATCAGCCCCAGCATTTT. Amino acid sequence: CASSLYRDRNQPQHF.

This clonotype was counted many times. The chain links TRBV12-3 or TRBV12-4 to TRBJ1-5, with D tentatively TRBD1 (5 bases). V lost 5 bases and J 2 bases, leaving 19 bases between the germline ends. CDR3 size: 17 residues. CDR3 bases: TGTGCCAGCAGTCCGGGCTCCGGGGGGAGTGGCAATCAGCCCCAGCATTTT. Its translation: CASSPGSGGSGNQPQHF.

At least ten counts were recorded for this clonotype. The rearrangement uses TRBV29-1 and TRBJ2-7, with D possibly TRBD1 on 5 matching bases. Per germline, CDR1 SQVTM and CDR2 ANQGSEA. Trimming pared 7 bases from V and 6 bases from J, leaving 16 bases between. The CDR3 covers 12 residues. This CDR3 is CSGLGLYGEQYF. CDR3 DNA: TGCAGCGGACTGGGGCTGTATGGCGAGCAGTACTTC.

The chain uses TRBV20-1 and TRBJ2-1; 7 bases line up with TRBD2. Germline CDR1 DFQATT, CDR2 SNEGSKA (reference sequence). CDR3 length equals 18 residues. After removal of 1 base from V and 3 bases from J, the junction contained 15 bases not matched to a gene. The CDR3 region has the DNA TGCAGTGCTAGAGCAAGGCTTGGGCGGGAGCAGCTCTACAATGAGCAGTTCTTC. Translating it yields CSARARLGREQLYNEQFF.

This clonotype occurred a few times. The chain employs TRBV20-1 and TRBJ2-3, with 11 bases matching TRBD2. From germline, CDR1 is DFQATT and CDR2 SNEGSKA (reference sequence). V trimming: 4 bases; J trimming: 0 bases; junction bases outside the gene matches: 9. The CDR3 runs 17 residues. In DNA, the CDR3 is TGCAGTGCTACAAGACTAGCGGGATCCCCTAGCACAGATACGCAGTATTTT. It specifies CSATRLAGSPSTDTQYF.

This sequence joins TRBV14 and TRBJ2-5, with TRBD1 as a possible D gene (5 bases). Trimming cost V 0 bases and J 0 bases, with 11 bases left between them. Germline V gene lookup returns CDR1 SGHDN and CDR2 FVKESK. This CDR3 spans 16 amino acids. The CDR3 is CASSQESTVYQETQYF. DNA of the CDR3: TGTGCCAGCAGCCAAGAATCGACAGTATACCAAGAGACCCAGTACTTC.

This clonotype has at least ten counts. The CDR3 sequence: CASSGYLSSYNEQFF. Here the CDR3 DNA reads TGTGCCAGCAGTGGGTACTTAAGCTCCTACAATGAGCAGTTCTTC. The rearrangement uses TRBV6-1 and TRBJ2-1; D gene ambiguous. Trimming pared 4 bases from V and 0 bases from J, leaving 10 bases between. Per germline, CDR1 MNHNS and CDR2 SASEGT. The CDR3 runs to 15 residues.

The chain links TRBV29-1 to TRBJ2-1; D unresolved. V gave up 1 base and J gave up 0 bases, with 10 bases separating them. In germline, CDR1 is SQVTM, CDR2 ANQGSEA. CDR3 length: 15 residues. CDR3 nucleotides: TGCAGCGTTGAAGGCCGTATGAGCTCCTACAATGAGCAGTTCTTC. Protein: CSVEGRMSSYNEQFF.